This T cell receptor beta chain was sequenced during a study of T cells in Graves' hyperthyroidism and ophthalmopathy. V gave up 3 bases and J gave up 13 bases; unmatched junction bases: 7. Per germline, CDR1 DFQATT and CDR2 SNEGSKA (reference sequence). The CDR3 sequence is 11 residues long. Study-wide results and caveats: Expanded thyroid clonotypes (above 0.001) were mostly also found in blood.

To note about this clonotype: Its cognate antigen is unknown.

At least 3 on the Clinical Activity Score was recorded for ophthalmopathy patients, who also had NOSPECS grade at least 4 and duration under 3 months. Uncontrolled infection, other autoimmune disease, pregnancy or lactation disqualified patients from enrolment. Clinical symptoms, serum thyroxine, TRAb, thyroid ultrasound and orbital computed tomography established diagnosis. Template material for amplifying TCR beta CDR3 regions consisted of RNA transcripts. Carried out on the TCR CDR3, a first-round RT-PCR used the HTBI primer set. TCRdb used MiXCR to reprocess the multiplex PCR reads, holding one entry per CDR3 protein. The sample gives about 640,000 distinct CDR3 sequences, less than 25% of which show up once; over 30% is in the top ten.

This chain uses TRBV20-1 with TRBJ2-5; 8 nucleotides align to TRBD1. This receptor was taken from a man aged 25-40 years with Graves' ophthalmopathy. Sequencing input: blood. CDR3 sequence reads: CSAREQGVRYF. Written as DNA, the CDR3 is TGCAGTGCTAGGGAACAGGGGGTTAGGTACTTC.